This T cell receptor (beta chain) was sequenced in a study of blood T cell repertoires in COVID-19. About the research overall: The United States, Italy and Spain were the sources of the acute and convalescent COVID-19 samples.

The participants were between roughly 18 and 100 years old and came from roughly 24 US areas. Authors' data handling: Amplifying reference gene primers gave estimates of nucleated cell counts. Sequenced by immunoSEQ multiplex PCR; TCRdb stores in-frame clones only, minus some. From that table come the V and J calls and clone size; the DNA was used to work out D and trimming. This sample has more than 200,000 clones; roughly 87% occur once, and the top ten carry approximately 10%. CDR3 length: 15 amino acids. CDR1 is SGHVS, CDR2 FNYEAQ, per germline. Trimming removed 0 bases at V and 6 bases at J, with 13 bases between.

The chain uses TRBV7-6 and TRBJ2-3, with D perhaps matching TRBD1 (5 bases). The sequenced sample consisted of PBMCs or T cells enriched from blood (not recorded which). This receptor was obtained from a man under 40 who had recovered from COVID-19. In DNA form, the CDR3 reads TGTGCCAGCAGCTTAGCGCAGGGTAGTACTGATACGCAGTATTTT. It encodes CASSLAQGSTDTQYF.